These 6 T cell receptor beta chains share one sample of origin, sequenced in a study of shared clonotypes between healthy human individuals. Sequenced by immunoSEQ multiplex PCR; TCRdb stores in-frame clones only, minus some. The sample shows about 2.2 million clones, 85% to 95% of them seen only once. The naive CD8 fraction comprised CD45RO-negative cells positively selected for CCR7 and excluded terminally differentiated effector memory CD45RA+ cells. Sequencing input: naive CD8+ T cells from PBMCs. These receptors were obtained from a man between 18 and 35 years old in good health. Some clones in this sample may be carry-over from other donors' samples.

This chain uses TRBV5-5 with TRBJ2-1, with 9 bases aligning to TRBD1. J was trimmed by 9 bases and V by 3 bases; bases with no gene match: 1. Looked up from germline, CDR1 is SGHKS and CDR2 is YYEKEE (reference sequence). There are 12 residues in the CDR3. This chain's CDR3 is CASSWTGVEQFF. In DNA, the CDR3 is TGTGCCAGCAGCTGGACAGGGGTTGAGCAGTTCTTC.

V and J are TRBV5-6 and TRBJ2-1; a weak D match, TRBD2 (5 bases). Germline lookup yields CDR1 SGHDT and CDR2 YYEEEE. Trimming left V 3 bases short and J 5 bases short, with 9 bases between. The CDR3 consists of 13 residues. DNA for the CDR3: TGTGCCAGCAGCTCTGCTAGCCACAATGAGCAGTTCTTC. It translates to CASSSASHNEQFF.

The CDR3 loop is CASSYRGVNQPQHF. DNA of the CDR3: TGTGCCAGCAGTTACAGGGGGGTCAATCAGCCCCAGCATTTT. The chain links TRBV27 to TRBJ1-5; 8 bases map to TRBD1. V trimming: 4 bases; J trimming: 3 bases; junction bases outside the gene matches: 2. The CDR3 covers 14 residues. Germline CDR1 is MNHEY and CDR2 is SMNVEV (reference sequence).

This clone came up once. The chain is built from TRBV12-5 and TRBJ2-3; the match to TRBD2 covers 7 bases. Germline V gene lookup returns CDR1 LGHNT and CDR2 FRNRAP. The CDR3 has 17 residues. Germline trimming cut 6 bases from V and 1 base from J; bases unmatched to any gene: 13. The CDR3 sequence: CASGFIPRELGTDTQYF. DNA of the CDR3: TGTGCTAGTGGCTTCATCCCGCGGGAGTTGGGCACAGATACGCAGTATTTT.

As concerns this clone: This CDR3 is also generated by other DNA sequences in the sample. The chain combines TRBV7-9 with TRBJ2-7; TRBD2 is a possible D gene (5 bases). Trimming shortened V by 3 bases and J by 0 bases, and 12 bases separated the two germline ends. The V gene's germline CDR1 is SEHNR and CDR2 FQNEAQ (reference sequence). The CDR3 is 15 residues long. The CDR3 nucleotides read TGTGCCAGCAGCTTGGGAGTAGTCAGCTCCTACGAGCAGTACTTC. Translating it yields CASSLGVVSSYEQYF. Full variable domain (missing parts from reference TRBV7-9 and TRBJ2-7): DTGVSQNPRHKITKRGQNVTFRCDPISEHNRLYWYRQTLGQGPEFLTYFQNEAQLEKSRLLSDRFSAERPKGSFSTLEIQRTEQGDSAMYLCASSLGVVSSYEQYFGPGTRLTVT.

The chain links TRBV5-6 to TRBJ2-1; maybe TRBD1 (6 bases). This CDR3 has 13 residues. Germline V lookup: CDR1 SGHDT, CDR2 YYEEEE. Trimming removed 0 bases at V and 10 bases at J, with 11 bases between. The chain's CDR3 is CASSLGTVNEQFF. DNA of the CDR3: TGTGCCAGCAGCTTGGGGACAGTCAACGAGCAGTTCTTC.